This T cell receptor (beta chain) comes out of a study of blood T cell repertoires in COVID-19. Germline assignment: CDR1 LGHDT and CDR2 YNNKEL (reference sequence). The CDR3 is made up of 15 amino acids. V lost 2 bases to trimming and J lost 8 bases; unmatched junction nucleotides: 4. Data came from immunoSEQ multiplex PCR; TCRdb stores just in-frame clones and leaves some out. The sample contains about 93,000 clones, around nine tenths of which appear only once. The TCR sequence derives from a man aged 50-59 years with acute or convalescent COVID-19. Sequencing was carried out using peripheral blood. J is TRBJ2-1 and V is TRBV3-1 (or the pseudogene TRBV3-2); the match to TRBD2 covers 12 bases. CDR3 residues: CASSQLAGGADEQFF. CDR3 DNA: TGTGCCAGCAGCCAACTAGCGGGAGGGGCGGATGAGCAGTTCTTC.